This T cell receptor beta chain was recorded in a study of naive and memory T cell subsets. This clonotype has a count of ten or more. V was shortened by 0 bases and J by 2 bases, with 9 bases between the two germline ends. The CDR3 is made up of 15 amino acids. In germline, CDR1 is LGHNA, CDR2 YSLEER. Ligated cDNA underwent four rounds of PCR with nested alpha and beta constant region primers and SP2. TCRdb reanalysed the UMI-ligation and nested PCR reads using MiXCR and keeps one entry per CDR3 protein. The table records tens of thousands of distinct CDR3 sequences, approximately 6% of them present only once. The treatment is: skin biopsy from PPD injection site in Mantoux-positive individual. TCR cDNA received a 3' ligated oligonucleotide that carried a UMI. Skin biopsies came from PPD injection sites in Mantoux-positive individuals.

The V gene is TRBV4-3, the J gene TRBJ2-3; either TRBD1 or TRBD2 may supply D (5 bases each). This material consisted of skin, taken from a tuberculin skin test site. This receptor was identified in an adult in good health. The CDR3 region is CASSQDGGITDTQYF. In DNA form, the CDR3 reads TGCGCCAGCAGCCAAGATGGGGGTATCACAGATACGCAGTATTTT.